Below are 28 T cell receptor beta chains sequenced from a single sample in a study of vaccination effects on CD4 cells after COVID-19. Following an approximately 10-day culture, CD4+ T cells were purified. Participants were given two doses of BNT162b2 or mRNA-1273 vaccine. Generated by immunoSEQ multiplex PCR, the TCRdb table keeps only in-frame clones and is missing some. The sample holds about 66,000 clones; 70% to 80% are singletons and the top ten take about 2.4%. Their antigen targets remain unknown. This specimen was CD4+ T cells from PBMCs cultured without peptide, taken after COVID-19 vaccination. The source of these receptors is a human donor who received a COVID-19 vaccine.

The gene calls are TRBV6-5 and TRBJ1-4; 10 nucleotides line up with TRBD1. The CDR3 runs 16 residues. The germline V gene has CDR1 MNHEY and CDR2 SVGAGI. The V segment lost 3 bases and the J segment 5 bases; nucleotides outside the gene matches: 6. Written as DNA, the CDR3 is TGTGCCAGCAGTTATGAGGGGACAGGGGAAAATGAAAAACTGTTTTTT. Residues: CASSYEGTGENEKLFF.

J is TRBJ2-5 and V is TRBV6-5; weak D call: TRBD1 (5 bases). Germline CDR1 is MNHEY and CDR2 is SVGAGI. This CDR3 is built from 14 residues. V lost 1 base and J 3 bases, leaving 9 bases between the germline ends. CDR3 nucleotide sequence: TGTGCCAGCAGTTACTGGGCAGGGAAAGAGACCCAGTACTTC. Protein sequence: CASSYWAGKETQYF.

The chain is built from TRBV19 and TRBJ1-4, with D perhaps TRBD1 (5 bases). In germline, CDR1 is LNHDA, CDR2 SQIVND (reference sequence). Trimming shortened V by 5 bases and J by 8 bases, and 18 bases separated the two germline ends. The CDR3 is 15 amino acids. CDR3 sequence reads: CASSPPGPRGEKLFF. The CDR3 nucleotides read TGTGCCAGTAGTCCTCCGGGACCCCGGGGGGAAAAACTGTTTTTT.

This chain uses TRBV11-2 with TRBJ1-2; D call uncertain. V lost 2 bases and J lost 1, with 5 bases in between. The CDR3 totals 13 residues. In germline, CDR1 is SGHAT, CDR2 FQNNGV. CDR3 residues: CASSLSFNYGYTF. The CDR3 nucleotides are TGTGCCAGCAGCTTAAGTTTTAACTATGGCTACACCTTC.

This clone came up a few times. The V and J genes are TRBV6-2 or TRBV6-3 and TRBJ1-6, with D tentatively TRBD1 (5 bases). CDR1 and CDR2 (germline): MNHEY, SVGEGT. The CDR3 extends over 16 amino acids. The germline V and J ends were trimmed by 6 bases and 7 bases, with 19 bases remaining between them. In nucleotides, the CDR3 is TGTGCCAGCAGCTCCCCCGTTCGACAGTTGAATTCACCCCTCCACTTT. Its translation: CASSSPVRQLNSPLHF.

The chain links TRBV28 to TRBJ2-1; 9 bases align to TRBD2. The CDR3 consists of 17 residues. Germline V gene data show CDR1 as MDHEN and CDR2 as SYDVKM. The V gene end was trimmed by 2 bases and the J gene end by 8 bases; junction bases not matched to a gene: 13. The CDR3 coding sequence is TGTGCCAGCAGTTTAAGTTCATCTAGCGGGATGGTGGATGAGCAGTTCTTC. Translating it yields CASSLSSSSGMVDEQFF.

This clone was detected a few times. The chain has TRBV5-4 and TRBJ1-1, with D possibly TRBD1 on 5 matching bases. The V and J ends lost 3 bases and 0 bases respectively, with 12 bases between them. CDR1 is SGHNT, CDR2 YYREEE, per germline (reference sequence). This CDR3 comprises 15 residues. CDR3 sequence reads: CASSSAGTVNTEAFF. CDR3 DNA: TGTGCCAGCAGCTCAGCCGGGACGGTGAACACTGAAGCTTTCTTT.

V usage is TRBV18 and J usage is TRBJ1-4, with 7 bases fitting TRBD1. The germline V gene encodes CDR1 KGHSH and CDR2 LQKENI. The CDR3 is 16 amino acids. V lost 0 bases to trimming and J lost 0 bases; unmatched junction nucleotides: 1. The CDR3 DNA reads as TGTGCCAGCTCACCACCGCAGGGGGCAACTAATGAAAAACTGTTTTTT. Protein: CASSPPQGATNEKLFF.

This chain's CDR3 is CASSVDTFQETQYF. The CDR3 DNA follows: TGTGCCAGCAGCGTGGACACATTCCAAGAGACCCAGTACTTC. This chain links TRBV11-2 with TRBJ2-5; TRBD1 might be the D (5 bases). The V end was cut by 5 bases, the J end by 1 base, with 11 bases between. This CDR3 is 14 amino acids long. The germline V gene has CDR1 SGHAT and CDR2 FQNNGV.

The chain links TRBV30 to TRBJ1-6; D is possibly TRBD1 (5 bases). Deletions cut 2 bases from V and 3 bases from J, with 23 bases between. The CDR3 covers 19 residues. Per the germline V gene, CDR1 is GTSNPN and CDR2 is SVGIG (reference sequence). In DNA form, the CDR3 reads TGTGCCTGGAGTTGGCGGGGGGTCTTAGGCCTAAGCTATAATTCACCCCTCCACTTT. Its protein product is CAWSWRGVLGLSYNSPLHF.

V and J are TRBV6-5 and TRBJ2-2; D is unclear. This CDR3 has 14 amino acids. V lost 2 bases, J lost 9 bases, and 13 bases lay in between. Germline V lookup: CDR1 MNHEY, CDR2 SVGAGI. CDR3 residues: CASSYLDAGRELFF. The CDR3, as DNA: TGTGCCAGCAGTTACCTCGATGCCGGTAGGGAGCTGTTTTTT.

The rearrangement links TRBV30 to TRBJ1-1; D is possibly TRBD1 (6 bases). The CDR3 has 12 amino acids. Trimming shortened V by 8 bases and J by 11 bases, and 21 bases separated the two germline ends. Germline V lookup: CDR1 GTSNPN, CDR2 SVGIG (reference sequence). In nucleotides, the CDR3 is TGTGCCGGACGAACACAGGGTTCCAGGGCTTTCTTT. It specifies CAGRTQGSRAFF.

The V gene is TRBV5-4, the J gene TRBJ2-2, with 13 bases identical to TRBD2. With V trimmed by 4 bases and J by 0 bases, 3 bases remained unmatched. This CDR3 spans 17 amino acids. Germline V gene sequence: CDR1 SGHNT, CDR2 YYREEE (reference sequence). The chain's CDR3 is CASSEGLAGTNTGELFF. CDR3 bases: TGTGCCAGCAGCGAGGGACTAGCGGGAACGAACACCGGGGAGCTGTTTTTT.

This rearrangement joins TRBV13 to TRBJ1-1; a possible D gene is TRBD1 (6 bases). Germline CDR1 and CDR2: PRHDT and FYEKMQ (reference sequence). The CDR3 is 17 residues long. Trimming removed 4 bases from V and 1 base from J, with 19 bases in between. CDR3 nucleotides: TGTGCCAGCAGCTGGGGGGACACTAGGAGGGGGAACACTGAAGCTTTCTTT. This gives the protein CASSWGDTRRGNTEAFF.

This clone was seen once. This chain uses TRBV6-5 with TRBJ1-6; weak D call: TRBD1 (6 bases). This CDR3 has 15 residues. Trimming pared 5 bases from V and 10 bases from J, leaving 18 bases between. In germline, CDR1 is MNHEY, CDR2 SVGAGI. The CDR3 region is CASSPYREESSPLHF. The CDR3 DNA sequence: TGTGCCAGCAGTCCCTACAGGGAAGAGTCCTCACCCCTCCACTTT.

The chain joins TRBV5-5 to TRBJ1-5; D is ambiguous. Germline lookup yields CDR1 SGHKS and CDR2 YYEKEE (reference sequence). Trimming shortened V by 0 bases and J by 3 bases, and 10 bases separated the two germline ends. The CDR3 has 15 residues. Here the CDR3 DNA reads TGTGCCAGCAGCTTGGCAGTTACGTCCAATCAGCCCCAGCATTTT. This sequence encodes CASSLAVTSNQPQHF.

The chain couples TRBV5-1 to TRBJ1-4; D may be TRBD1 (5 bases). Germline V gives CDR1 SGHRS, CDR2 YFSETQ. Trimming removed 1 base at V and 0 bases at J, with 16 bases between. The CDR3 sequence is 18 residues long. CDR3 nucleotide sequence: TGCGCCAGCAGCTTGAGGGACGATAACTTATCAACTAATGAAAAACTGTTTTTT. Translated: CASSLRDDNLSTNEKLFF.

The rearrangement links TRBV24-1 to TRBJ1-1; D not certain. Germline-derived CDR1 and CDR2 are KGHDR and SFDVKD. There are 13 residues in the CDR3. Trimming shortened V by 0 bases and J by 5 bases, and 6 bases separated the two germline ends. The CDR3 DNA follows: TGTGCCACCAGTGATTTGGTGGGTACTGAAGCTTTCTTT. Protein: CATSDLVGTEAFF.

The chain employs TRBV30 and TRBJ1-4, with D tentatively TRBD1 (6 bases). Germline V gene data show CDR1 as GTSNPN and CDR2 as SVGIG (reference sequence). V shed 0 bases and J shed 8 bases, with 13 bases lying between them. The CDR3 consists of 14 residues. CDR3 sequence: CAWSVAGADEKLFF. The CDR3 region has the DNA TGTGCCTGGAGTGTAGCAGGGGCGGACGAAAAACTGTTTTTT.

The V and J genes are TRBV27 and TRBJ1-6; D is possibly TRBD1 (6 bases). The CDR3 loop spans 13 amino acids. Trimming left V 7 bases short and J 5 bases short, with 9 bases between. CDR1 is MNHEY and CDR2 is SMNVEV in the germline V gene (reference sequence). CDR3 nucleotide sequence: TGTGCCAGCAAGAGGACAGATAATTCACCCCTCCACTTT. Residues: CASKRTDNSPLHF.

The DNA for the CDR3 is TGCAGCGTTGAACTGTTCCAAGAGACCCAGTACTTC. Translated: CSVELFQETQYF. The chain employs TRBV29-1 and TRBJ2-5; D is uncertain. Germline V lookup: CDR1 SQVTM, CDR2 ANQGSEA. CDR3 size: 12 residues. The V end was cut by 2 bases, the J end by 1 base, with 5 bases between.

There are a few counts of this clone. This chain joins TRBV18 and TRBJ1-2; a possible D gene is TRBD1 (5 bases). Germline V lookup: CDR1 KGHSH, CDR2 LQKENI. V lost 3 bases to trimming and J lost 0 bases, with 11 bases between them. This CDR3 has 15 residues. CDR3 DNA sequence: TGTGCCAGCTCACCCCCCTGGGGCACTAACTATGGCTACACCTTC. Its translation: CASSPPWGTNYGYTF.

This chain connects TRBV2 to TRBJ1-1; D remains ambiguous. CDR1 is SNHLY, CDR2 FYNNEI, per germline. With 9 bases removed from V and 1 base from J, the gap between germline ends came to 9 bases. The CDR3 has 12 residues. The CDR3 spells CARRRENTEAFF. The CDR3 region has the DNA TGTGCCAGAAGAAGGGAGAACACTGAAGCTTTCTTT.

This sequence joins TRBV7-9 and TRBJ2-3; the D gene is possibly TRBD2 (6 bases). V was cut by 5 bases and J by 1 base, with 13 bases left in between. The CDR3 has 15 residues. CDR1 is SEHNR, CDR2 FQNEAQ, per germline (reference sequence). DNA for the CDR3: TGTGCCAGCAGCCTCCGGGACTTCCGCACAGATACGCAGTATTTT. Residues: CASSLRDFRTDTQYF.

This clone was counted a few times. V gene TRBV10-3 combines with J gene TRBJ1-2, with D perhaps matching TRBD1 (5 bases). CDR1 is ENHRY, CDR2 SYGVKD, per germline. The CDR3 covers 16 residues. The ends were cut back, 3 bases at V and 5 bases at J, with 19 bases in the middle. The CDR3 sequence: CAISEGTAGAAYGYTF. CDR3 DNA sequence: TGTGCCATCAGTGAAGGGACGGCAGGAGCAGCTTATGGCTACACCTTC.

The rearrangement joins TRBV27 to TRBJ2-7; the D gene is possibly TRBD1 (6 bases). The V end lost 8 bases, the J end lost 2 bases, and 19 bases lay between the germline ends. This CDR3 comprises 15 residues. CDR1 is MNHEY and CDR2 is SMNVEV in the germline V gene (reference sequence). The CDR3 region is CASSQGPGQTYEQYV. The CDR3 bases are TGTGCCAGCTCCCAAGGCCCGGGACAAACCTACGAGCAGTACGTC.

The chain has TRBV9 and TRBJ1-6; D gene uncertain. The V gene lost 4 bases and the J gene lost 0 bases, with 8 bases spanning the gap. The germline V gene has CDR1 SGDLS and CDR2 YYNGEE. This CDR3 spans 15 amino acids. Written as DNA, the CDR3 is TGTGCCAGCAGCCCCGGGGACTCCTATAATTCACCCCTCCACTTT. Translation: CASSPGDSYNSPLHF.

The J gene is TRBJ2-6, the V gene TRBV5-1, with D unclear. The germline V gene has CDR1 SGHRS and CDR2 YFSETQ. CDR3 length: 16 amino acids. The V gene lost 4 bases and the J gene lost 0 bases, with 11 bases spanning the gap. Here the CDR3 reads CASSPVLSSGANVLTF. The CDR3 coding sequence is TGCGCCAGCAGCCCCGTCCTAAGCTCTGGGGCCAACGTCCTGACTTTC.